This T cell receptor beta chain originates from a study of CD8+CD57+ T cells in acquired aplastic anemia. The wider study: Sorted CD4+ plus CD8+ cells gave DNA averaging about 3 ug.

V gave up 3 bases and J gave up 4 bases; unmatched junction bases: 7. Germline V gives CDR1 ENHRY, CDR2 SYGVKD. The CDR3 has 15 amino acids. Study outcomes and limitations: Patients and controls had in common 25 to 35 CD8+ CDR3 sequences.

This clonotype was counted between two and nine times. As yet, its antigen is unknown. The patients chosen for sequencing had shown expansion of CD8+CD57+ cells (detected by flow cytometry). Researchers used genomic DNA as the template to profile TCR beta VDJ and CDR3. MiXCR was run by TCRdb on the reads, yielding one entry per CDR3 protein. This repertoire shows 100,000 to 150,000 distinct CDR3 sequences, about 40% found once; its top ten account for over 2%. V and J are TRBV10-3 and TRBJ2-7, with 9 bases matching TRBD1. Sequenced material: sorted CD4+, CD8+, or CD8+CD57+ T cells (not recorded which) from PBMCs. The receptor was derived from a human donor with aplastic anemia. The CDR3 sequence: CAISEAGTGKYEQYV. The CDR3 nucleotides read TGTGCCATCAGTGAAGCCGGGACAGGGAAGTACGAGCAGTACGTC.